The 20 T cell receptor beta chains below all came from one sample that was sequenced in a study of identical twins. MiXCR, applied by TCRdb to the 5' RACE reads, yields one record per CDR3 protein. The profile shows around 100,000 distinct CDR3 sequences, about 6% of them singletons. Source material: memory T cells sorted from blood. Receptor source: a woman aged 45-60 years in good health.

V usage is TRBV11-2 and J usage is TRBJ2-2; no firm D call. CDR3 length: 16 residues. V lost 0 bases to trimming and J lost 1 base, with 9 bases between them. Germline assignment: CDR1 SGHAT and CDR2 FQNNGV. CDR3 sequence (DNA): TGTGCCAGCAGCTTAGAGGGCAGCTGGAACACCGGGGAGCTGTTTTTT. The encoded protein is CASSLEGSWNTGELFF.

This clonotype was recorded many times. J is TRBJ1-5 and V is TRBV20-1, with unresolved D. Trimming shortened V by 0 bases and J by 0 bases, and 12 bases separated the two germline ends. CDR1 DFQATT and CDR2 SNEGSKA come from the germline V gene (reference sequence). The CDR3 covers 16 residues. The DNA for the CDR3 is TGCAGTGCTAGAGATATGGGCAGATATAGCAATCAGCCCCAGCATTTT. Translating it yields CSARDMGRYSNQPQHF.

The chain carries TRBV2 and TRBJ2-5; 11 bases match TRBD1. Germline V lookup: CDR1 SNHLY, CDR2 FYNNEI. V shed 4 bases, J shed 1 base, and the junction held 2 bases outside the gene matches. The CDR3 is 15 amino acids. The CDR3 DNA follows: TGTGCCAGCAGTGCGGACAGGGGGCTCCAAGAGACCCAGTACTTC. Its protein is CASSADRGLQETQYF.

This clonotype has a count of ten or more. The V gene is TRBV5-1, the J gene TRBJ2-1; 10 bases match TRBD2. The length of the CDR3 is 17 residues. From germline, CDR1 is SGHRS and CDR2 YFSETQ. V trimming: 6 bases; J trimming: 2 bases; junction bases outside the gene matches: 11. CDR3 amino acids: CASTLEASGRPYNEQFF. DNA of the CDR3: TGCGCCAGCACTTTGGAGGCTAGCGGGAGACCCTACAATGAGCAGTTCTTC.

This clonotype was found many times. The V and J genes are TRBV7-2 and TRBJ2-1; D is unresolved. The ends were cut back, 9 bases at V and 5 bases at J, with 8 bases in the middle. The CDR3 spans 11 residues. Per germline, CDR1 SGHTA and CDR2 FQGNSA. CDR3 protein: CARLEHNEQFF. The CDR3 coding sequence is TGTGCCAGGCTAGAACACAATGAGCAGTTCTTC.

This clonotype was recorded at least ten times. J is TRBJ1-5 and V is TRBV5-8; the D gene is possibly TRBD1 (5 bases). Germline CDR1 is SGHTS and CDR2 is YDEGEE. The CDR3 contains 13 residues. V dropped 4 bases and J dropped 4 bases, with 9 bases sitting between them. CDR3 region: CASSRGGNQPQHF. CDR3 coding DNA: TGTGCCAGCAGCAGGGGAGGGAATCAGCCCCAGCATTTT.

This CDR3 reads CSARDRLGSEQFF. The CDR3 DNA sequence: TGCAGTGCTAGAGACCGTCTAGGGTCTGAGCAGTTCTTC. This sequence joins TRBV20-1 and TRBJ2-1; D unclear. The germline gives CDR1 DFQATT, CDR2 SNEGSKA (reference sequence). Trimming took off 0 bases at V and 9 bases at J, with 12 bases between the two ends. This CDR3 has 13 amino acids.

In this sample, this clonotype turned up many times. The chain combines TRBV20-1 with TRBJ2-5; TRBD1 might be the D (6 bases). Trimming removed 5 bases from V and 1 base from J, with 14 bases in between. Germline values: CDR1 DFQATT, CDR2 SNEGSKA (reference sequence). This CDR3 spans 14 amino acids. The CDR3 DNA reads TGCAGTGCTTCAGAGACAGGTCTCCAAGAGACCCAGTACTTC. Translating it yields CSASETGLQETQYF.

This clonotype was counted ten times or more. This rearrangement joins TRBV18 to TRBJ2-3; D perhaps matches TRBD2 (6 bases). The V gene's germline CDR1 is KGHSH and CDR2 LQKENI. The V and J ends lost 4 bases and 6 bases respectively, with 17 bases between them. This CDR3 spans 15 amino acids. The chain's CDR3 is CASSLASSARDTQYF. As DNA, the CDR3 is TGTGCCAGCTCACTAGCGTCTAGCGCGCGGGATACGCAGTATTTT.

There are many counts of this clonotype. The chain carries TRBV12-3 or TRBV12-4 and TRBJ2-1; 13 nucleotides align to TRBD2. This CDR3 has 17 residues. J gave up 4 bases and V 3 bases, and 6 bases lay outside the gene matches. DNA for the CDR3: TGTGCCAGCAGTTTCAGGACTAGCGGGAGATTTTACAATGAGCAGTTCTTC. The encoded protein is CASSFRTSGRFYNEQFF.

This clonotype came up many times. V gene TRBV20-1 combines with J gene TRBJ2-2; D is perhaps TRBD2 (6 bases). The V end lost 3 bases, the J end lost 4 bases, and 9 bases lay between the germline ends. The CDR3 has 13 residues. Germline V lookup: CDR1 DFQATT, CDR2 SNEGSKA (reference sequence). CDR3 amino acids: CSASLGGTGELFF. In DNA form, the CDR3 reads TGCAGTGCTAGTCTGGGGGGCACCGGGGAGCTGTTTTTT.

This chain connects TRBV7-9 to TRBJ1-2, with a tentative D call TRBD1 (5 bases). Trimming removed 4 bases at V and 3 bases at J, with 9 bases between. CDR3 length: 13 residues. The germline V gene has CDR1 SEHNR and CDR2 FQNEAQ (reference sequence). The CDR3: CASSYGADYGYTF. The CDR3 DNA sequence: TGTGCCAGCAGCTATGGGGCAGACTATGGCTACACCTTC.

This clonotype was counted ten times or more. The rearrangement uses TRBV5-4 and TRBJ2-5; D call uncertain. The CDR3 loop spans 14 amino acids. The germline V and J ends were trimmed by 0 bases and 1 base, with 7 bases remaining between them. The germline CDR1 and CDR2 sequences are SGHNT and YYREEE (reference sequence). The CDR3 spells CASSLVSGQETQYF. In DNA form, the CDR3 reads TGTGCCAGCAGCTTGGTGTCAGGCCAAGAGACCCAGTACTTC.

This clonotype came up many times. This chain joins TRBV12-3 or TRBV12-4 and TRBJ2-7; D might be TRBD2 (5 bases). Trimming cost V 2 bases and J 2 bases, with 7 bases left between them. The CDR3 has 13 residues. In DNA, the CDR3 is TGTGCCAGCAGTTTAAGCGGTACCTACGAGCAGTACTTC. Residues: CASSLSGTYEQYF.

This clonotype was observed many times. This chain connects TRBV6-4 to TRBJ2-1; D is unresolved. The CDR3 runs 13 residues. V was pared by 0 bases and J by 9 bases, with 9 bases between. Germline-derived CDR1 and CDR2 are MRHNA and SNTAGT. The CDR3, as DNA: TGTGCCAGCAGTGACTCGGGTAGCTTTGAGCAGTTCTTC. Translated: CASSDSGSFEQFF.

This clonotype came up many times. This rearrangement joins TRBV6-1 to TRBJ2-5, with 10 bases fitting TRBD2. The CDR3 is 14 amino acids. V lost 2 bases, J lost 5 bases, and 2 bases stayed unmatched. Looked up from germline, CDR1 is MNHNS and CDR2 is SASEGT. CDR3 coding DNA: TGTGCCAGCAGTGAACTTAGCGGGAGGGAGACCCAGTACTTC. Protein sequence: CASSELSGRETQYF.

There are many counts of this clonotype. V gene TRBV4-1 combines with J gene TRBJ2-5, with D perhaps TRBD2 (6 bases). The CDR3 length is 16 residues. Trimming left V 8 bases short and J 0 bases short, with 19 bases between. CDR1 and CDR2 (germline): MGHRA, YSYEKL. The CDR3 coding sequence is TGCGCCAGCCCCCGAAATACCGGGACTCACCAAGAGACCCAGTACTTC. This codes for CASPRNTGTHQETQYF.

This clonotype was recorded many times. The chain uses TRBV7-9 and TRBJ2-1; tentatively, D is TRBD2 (6 bases). The CDR3 has 18 amino acids. Germline V gene lookup returns CDR1 SEHNR and CDR2 FQNEAQ (reference sequence). Trimming stripped 3 bases from V and 12 bases from J, with 30 bases between. In nucleotides, the CDR3 is TGTGCCAGCAGCTTTGACCCTGGGGGGAGCGGCAGAGGGGAGCGGCAGTTCTTC. This encodes CASSFDPGGSGRGERQFF.

This clonotype was counted at least ten times. V and J are TRBV24-1 and TRBJ2-4, with 7 bases lining up with TRBD1. Germline V lookup: CDR1 KGHDR, CDR2 SFDVKD. This CDR3 comprises 15 residues. Trimming took 5 bases from V and 3 from J; bases not matched to a gene: 6. The CDR3 here is CATSGQGLDKNIQYF. CDR3 in DNA: TGTGCCACCAGTGGACAGGGATTAGACAAAAACATTCAGTACTTC.

In its sample, this clonotype was seen many times. The chain is built from TRBV10-3 and TRBJ1-4, with D perhaps TRBD1 (5 bases). Germline V gene lookup returns CDR1 ENHRY and CDR2 SYGVKD. This CDR3 comprises 14 residues. Trimming stripped 3 bases from V and 3 bases from J, with 8 bases between. The CDR3 sequence: CAISDRAANEKLFF. The CDR3 DNA follows: TGTGCCATCAGTGACAGGGCGGCTAATGAAAAACTGTTTTTT.